These T cell receptor beta chains were read from a single sample in a study of OX40 agonist ivuxolimab in advanced cancers. The protocol was immunoSEQ multiplex PCR, while the TCRdb copy is restricted to in-frame clones and leaves out a portion. The data contain some 10,000 clones, about 81% of them singletons. The sample here was CD4+ or CD8+ T cells sorted from blood, taken in a trial of the OX40 agonist ivuxolimab. These receptors originate from an adult with an advanced solid tumor such as melanoma, head and neck, liver or kidney cancer. Each CDR3 is given with its conserved first and last residue. D genes are given only for firm matches. Not every row has a clone size; where given, it reads once, few, many or a size class.

V gene,clone size,J gene,D gene,CDR3 DNA,CDR3 protein
TRBV29-1,once,TRBJ1-2,-,TGCAGCGTTGAAGGTAGGGTGGAGTCGCCAGAGCTATCTAACTATGGCTACACCTTC,CSVEGRVESPELSNYGYTF
TRBV6-1,-,TRBJ2-7,-,TGTGCCAGCAGCCTCTACGTCTACCCACACGAGCAGTACTTC,CASSLYVYPHEQYF
TRBV27,-,TRBJ1-1,TRBD1,TGTGCCAGCAGTGAAGACAGGGGCTTGAACACTGAAGCTTTCTTT,CASSEDRGLNTEAFF
TRBV19,-,TRBJ2-1,-,TGTGCCAGTAGTACAACAGCCAGCTCCTACAATGAGCAGTTCTTC,CASSTTASSYNEQFF
TRBV6-5,-,TRBJ2-7,TRBD1,TGTGCCAGCAGTTACATCGACAGGGTCTCCTACGAGCAGTACTTC,CASSYIDRVSYEQYF
TRBV7-2,once,TRBJ2-2,TRBD2,TGTGCCAGCAGCTTAGCCGTAGCGGGAGGGCCTTGGGCCGGGGAGCTGTTTTTT,CASSLAVAGGPWAGELFF
TRBV6-6,few,TRBJ1-5,-,TGTGCCAGCAGTTGGTCAAAGGGCAATCAGCCCCAGCATTTT,CASSWSKGNQPQHF
TRBV6-1,-,TRBJ2-1,TRBD2,TGTGCCAGCGGGGCGCTAGCGGGATCTAACAATGAGCAGTTCTTC,CASGALAGSNNEQFF
TRBV29-1,-,TRBJ1-2,-,TGCAGCGTTGAGGGTACAGGGAGGAGAGGGTATGGCTACACCTTC,CSVEGTGRRGYGYTF
TRBV11-1,-,TRBJ1-4,-,TGTGCCAGCAGCCCCTCCAACGGAGGAGAAAAACTGTTTTTT,CASSPSNGGEKLFF
TRBV27,once,TRBJ1-2,TRBD1,TGTGCCAGCAGTCCCGGGACAGGGGGCTTTGGCTACACCTTC,CASSPGTGGFGYTF
TRBV10-2,once,TRBJ1-6,-,TGCGCCAGCAGACAGGGAAATTCACCCCTCCACTTT,CASRQGNSPLHF